This T cell receptor (beta chain) is from a study of T cell changes during pregnancy in multiple sclerosis. The protocol was immunoSEQ multiplex PCR, while the TCRdb copy is restricted to in-frame clones and leaves out a portion. This sample has 71,000 or so clones, with over 85% found just once. The origin of this receptor is a female donor with multiple sclerosis, enrolled in a pregnancy study. The sequencing used peripheral blood, collected in the third trimester of pregnancy.

The CDR3 DNA follows: TGTGCCAGCAACCTCGTCGGAGAGACCCAGTACTTC. Amino acid sequence: CASNLVGETQYF. The rearrangement links TRBV7-9 to TRBJ2-5; no firm D call. Trimming took 7 bases from V and 4 from J, leaving 10 bases between them. Looked up from germline, CDR1 is SEHNR and CDR2 is FQNEAQ (reference sequence). The CDR3 spans 12 residues. The full variable domain, its missing parts supplied by reference TRBV7-9 and TRBJ2-5, is DTGVSQNPRHKITKRGQNVTFRCDPISEHNRLYWYRQTLGQGPEFLTYFQNEAQLEKSRLLSDRFSAERPKGSFSTLEIQRTEQGDSAMYLCASNLVGETQYFGPGTRLLVL.